This passage covers 26 T cell receptor beta chains from one sample sequenced in a study of shared clonotypes between healthy human individuals (dated by TCRdb to the early 2020s). Receptor libraries were prepared by the immunoSEQ multiplex PCR assay. TCRdb re-hosts the immuneACCESS table, in-frame sequences only. Its copies lack some clones; in the studies checked, an unresolved V gene accounts for under half of them, and the cause for the rest is not known. A total of about 2.5 million clones appear in this sample, 80% to 95% of them only once. The top ten constitute 0.3% to 0.45% of the sample. Material for sequencing was naive CD4+ T cells from PBMCs. Per the publication, the cell subset or site label means: CD45RA+ positively selected. These receptors came from a man aged 18-30 years in good health. Some clones in this sample may be carry-over from other donors' samples.

The J gene is TRBJ2-7, the V gene TRBV28, with 12 bases that match TRBD2. V lost 6 bases and J lost 3; bases outside the gene matches: 0. In germline, CDR1 is MDHEN, CDR2 SYDVKM. The CDR3 covers 13 residues. The CDR3: CASRLAGGYEQYF. In DNA form, the CDR3 reads TGTGCCAGCAGACTAGCGGGAGGCTACGAGCAGTACTTC.

The chain carries TRBV4-1 and TRBJ1-2; a possible D gene is TRBD1 (6 bases). Trimming took off 1 base at V and 4 bases at J, with 10 bases between the two ends. The CDR3 has 14 amino acids. The germline gives CDR1 MGHRA, CDR2 YSYEKL. CDR3 region: CASSQVDSPYGYTF. CDR3 DNA: TGCGCCAGCAGCCAAGTGGACAGCCCCTATGGCTACACCTTC.

The genes are TRBV5-1 and TRBJ2-1; 9 bases are a match to TRBD2. This CDR3 has 16 amino acids. V lost 4 bases to trimming and J lost 5 bases; unmatched junction nucleotides: 10. Per the germline V gene, CDR1 is SGHRS and CDR2 is YFSETQ. CDR3 sequence (DNA): TGCGCCAGCAGCCTACTACTAGCGGGCGTCGACAATGAGCAGTTCTTC. It specifies CASSLLLAGVDNEQFF.

The rearrangement joins TRBV2 to TRBJ2-1; D possibly matches TRBD1 or TRBD2 (5 bases each). V lost 6 bases and J 10 bases, leaving 16 bases between the germline ends. The germline gives CDR1 SNHLY, CDR2 FYNNEI. This CDR3 contains 13 residues. The CDR3 DNA reads TGTGCCAGCAGGGGGACGGGTTATGGGGAGCAGTTCTTC. Protein sequence: CASRGTGYGEQFF.

V usage is TRBV18 and J usage is TRBJ1-4; maybe TRBD1 (6 bases). Trimming took 0 bases from V and 5 from J, leaving 13 bases between them. CDR1 and CDR2 (germline): KGHSH, LQKENI. This CDR3 is built from 16 residues. In DNA, the CDR3 is TGTGCCAGCTCACCACCGGCCAGGGGCGGGAATGAAAAACTGTTTTTT. Its protein is CASSPPARGGNEKLFF.

CDR3 coding DNA: TGCGCCAGCAGCTTGGATTCCAGCGGGAGGGCCCAGGTGTACCATGAGCAGTTCTTC. It translates to CASSLDSSGRAQVYHEQFF. This chain connects TRBV5-1 to TRBJ2-1, with TRBD2 identical over 10 bases. Trimming at V came to 0 bases and at J to 8 bases, leaving 17 bases not matched to a gene. Looked up from germline, CDR1 is SGHRS and CDR2 is YFSETQ. CDR3 length: 19 amino acids.

The V and J genes are TRBV7-2 and TRBJ1-4; TRBD1 is a possible D gene (5 bases). Germline lookup yields CDR1 SGHTA and CDR2 FQGNSA. This CDR3 comprises 15 residues. Trimming stripped 0 bases from V and 4 bases from J, with 9 bases between. CDR3 sequence: CASSLAPGGNEKLFF. As DNA, the CDR3 is TGTGCCAGCAGCTTAGCGCCGGGGGGTAATGAAAAACTGTTTTTT.

This sequence joins TRBV13 and TRBJ2-7; D may correspond to TRBD1 or TRBD2 (5 bases each). V was clipped by 5 bases and J by 6 bases, with 26 bases between them. From germline, CDR1 is PRHDT and CDR2 FYEKMQ (reference sequence). This CDR3 is 17 amino acids long. The CDR3 loop is CASSPRREIGLPGEQYF. The CDR3, as DNA: TGTGCCAGCAGCCCACGCAGGGAGATCGGTTTACCTGGCGAGCAGTACTTC.

Details on this clone: This same CDR3 is encoded by further DNA sequences in the sample. The chain links TRBV14 to TRBJ1-2; D uncertain. In germline, CDR1 is SGHDN, CDR2 FVKESK. The CDR3 is 12 residues long. The germline V and J ends were trimmed by 5 bases and 5 bases, with 9 bases remaining between them. CDR3 DNA sequence: TGTGCCAGCAGCTCCCTGGGGTATGGCTACACCTTC. It is translated as CASSSLGYGYTF. Filled out from reference TRBV14 and TRBJ1-2, the complete variable domain reads EAGVTQFPSHSVIEKGQTVTLRCDPISGHDNLYWYRRVMGKEIKFLLHFVKESKQDESGMPNNRFLAERTGGTYSTLKVQPAELEDSGVYFCASSSLGYGYTFGSGTRLTVV.

This chain connects TRBV28 to TRBJ2-5, with D hard to call. CDR1 is MDHEN, CDR2 SYDVKM, per germline. The V end lost 3 bases, the J end lost 1 base, and 6 bases lay between the germline ends. This CDR3 has 13 residues. The CDR3: CASSFGRQETQYF. CDR3 coding DNA: TGTGCCAGCAGTTTCGGCCGCCAAGAGACCCAGTACTTC.

The gene calls are TRBV7-2 and TRBJ2-1; a possible D gene is TRBD2 (5 bases). V gave up 4 bases and J gave up 1 base, with 11 bases separating them. The CDR3 consists of 15 residues. The V gene's germline CDR1 is SGHTA and CDR2 FQGNSA. The CDR3 DNA sequence: TGTGCCAGCAGCTACGCGGGTAATTCCTACAATGAGCAGTTCTTC. It yields the protein CASSYAGNSYNEQFF.

V gene TRBV28 combines with J gene TRBJ1-1; weak D call: TRBD1 (5 bases). The CDR3 is 15 residues long. The germline V and J ends were trimmed by 5 bases and 0 bases, with 13 bases remaining between them. Germline V gene sequence: CDR1 MDHEN, CDR2 SYDVKM. The CDR3 sequence: CASSPRGTMNTEAFF. The CDR3 nucleotides are TGTGCCAGCAGTCCCCGGGGGACGATGAACACTGAAGCTTTCTTT. Variable domain in full (rest from reference TRBV28 and TRBJ1-1): DVKVTQSSRYLVKRTGEKVFLECVQDMDHENMFWYRQDPGLGLRLIYFSYDVKMKEKGDIPEGYSVSREKKERFSLILESASTNQTSMYLCASSPRGTMNTEAFFGQGTRLTVV.

The genes are TRBV5-1 and TRBJ2-2; a weak D match, TRBD1 (5 bases). The V and J ends lost 1 base and 6 bases respectively, with 16 bases between them. Germline-derived CDR1 and CDR2 are SGHRS and YFSETQ. This CDR3 contains 16 residues. The CDR3 loop reads CASSLIVGAGAGELFF. The CDR3 nucleotides are TGCGCCAGCAGCTTGATAGTAGGGGCTGGGGCCGGGGAGCTGTTTTTT.

J is TRBJ2-3 and V is TRBV27, with 10 bases aligning to TRBD2. This CDR3 spans 16 amino acids. CDR1 is MNHEY and CDR2 is SMNVEV in the germline V gene (reference sequence). V gave up 0 bases and J gave up 3 bases; unmatched junction bases: 3. In DNA, the CDR3 is TGTGCCAGCAGTTTATCTAGCGGGAGGAGGACAGATACGCAGTATTTT. Amino acid sequence: CASSLSSGRRTDTQYF.

The chain is built from TRBV29-1 and TRBJ2-1; 11 bases agree with TRBD2. The length of the CDR3 is 17 residues. The V segment lost 4 bases and the J segment 8 bases; nucleotides outside the gene matches: 16. Germline V gene sequence: CDR1 SQVTM, CDR2 ANQGSEA. Here the CDR3 reads CSVGGLSGREGSDEQFF. The CDR3 DNA follows: TGCAGCGTTGGGGGGCTTAGCGGGAGGGAGGGGAGTGATGAGCAGTTCTTC.

This chain joins TRBV28 and TRBJ2-3; 9 bases are shared with TRBD2. Germline CDR1 MDHEN, CDR2 SYDVKM. The J segment lost 0 bases and the V segment lost 3 bases, leaving 4 bases of the junction unmatched. The CDR3 has 16 residues. Written as DNA, the CDR3 is TGTGCCAGCAGTTTTGCTAGCGGGGAAAGCACAGATACGCAGTATTTT. Translated, it gives CASSFASGESTDTQYF.

The J gene is TRBJ1-5, the V gene TRBV19; TRBD1 might be the D (6 bases). CDR3 size: 13 residues. Germline assignment: CDR1 LNHDA and CDR2 SQIVND (reference sequence). Trimming cost V 9 bases and J 3 bases, with 12 bases left between them. CDR3 sequence: CASRGEANQPQHF. The CDR3 DNA follows: TGTGCCAGCAGGGGTGAGGCCAATCAGCCCCAGCATTTT. The variable domain in full, completed from reference TRBV19 and TRBJ1-5, reads DGGITQSPKYLFRKEGQNVTLSCEQNLNHDAMYWYRQDPGQGLRLIYYSQIVNDFQKGDIAEGYSVSREKKESFPLTVTSAQKNPTAFYLCASRGEANQPQHFGDGTRLSIL.

In the case of this clone: The sample contains more than one DNA sequence encoding this CDR3. The chain is built from TRBV2 and TRBJ1-1; D may be TRBD1 (6 bases). Trimming took 3 bases from V and 11 from J, leaving 10 bases between them. The CDR3 is 11 residues long. Germline V gene data show CDR1 as SNHLY and CDR2 as FYNNEI. CDR3 bases: TGTGCCAGCAGTGAGTCGGGGGGCGCTTTCTTT. Amino acid sequence: CASSESGGAFF. Using reference TRBV2 and TRBJ1-1 for the parts outside the CDR3, the full variable domain is EPEVTQTPSHQVTQMGQEVILRCVPISNHLYFYWYRQILGQKVEFLVSFYNNEISEKSEIFDDQFSVERPDGSNFTLKIRSTKLEDSAMYFCASSESGGAFFGQGTRLTVV.

The genes are TRBV4-1 and TRBJ2-4, with 7 bases that match TRBD1. CDR1 and CDR2 from the germline V gene are MGHRA and YSYEKL. The V and J ends lost 0 bases and 12 bases, in that order; junction bases with no gene match: 11. This CDR3 contains 15 residues. The CDR3 DNA reads TGCGCCAGCAGCCAAGATTACTTCACAGGGGCAAATCAGTACTTC. Translated, it gives CASSQDYFTGANQYF.

The chain joins TRBV23-1 to TRBJ1-2; D remains ambiguous. TRBV23-1 qualifies as an ORF whose function is uncertain. V was trimmed by 2 bases and J by 8 bases, leaving 3 bases between them. This CDR3 region has 10 residues. CDR3 sequence (DNA): TGCGCCAGCAGTCAACGGGGCTACACCTTC. Residues: CASSQRGYTF.

The chain is built from TRBV19 and TRBJ1-5; 11 nucleotides match TRBD1. Germline V gene sequence: CDR1 LNHDA, CDR2 SQIVND (reference sequence). This CDR3 has 17 amino acids. V trimming: 3 bases; J trimming: 4 bases; junction bases outside the gene matches: 8. The CDR3 sequence is CASSISWTGGANQPQHF. DNA for the CDR3: TGTGCCAGTAGTATTTCTTGGACAGGGGGCGCGAATCAGCCCCAGCATTTT.

J is TRBJ2-1 and V is TRBV5-1; 8 bases fit TRBD2. CDR3 length: 15 residues. V lost 5 bases, J lost 3 bases, and 7 bases stayed unmatched. Germline CDR1 reads SGHRS; CDR2 reads YFSETQ. The CDR3 protein is CASRPPSGLYNEQFF. The CDR3 nucleotides are TGCGCCAGCAGGCCCCCTAGCGGGCTCTACAATGAGCAGTTCTTC.

This rearrangement joins TRBV29-1 to TRBJ2-2; tentative D call: TRBD1 (5 bases). The germline gives CDR1 SQVTM, CDR2 ANQGSEA. This CDR3 is 15 amino acids long. The ends were cut back, 5 bases at V and 4 bases at J, with 17 bases in the middle. The CDR3 loop reads CSVLSQGVSTGELFF. The CDR3 nucleotides are TGCAGCGTTTTGTCTCAGGGTGTCAGCACCGGGGAGCTGTTTTTT.

This clone was seen once. The genes are TRBV18 and TRBJ2-5, with D perhaps TRBD1 (5 bases). Germline V gives CDR1 KGHSH, CDR2 LQKENI. The CDR3 totals 17 residues. V was shortened by 3 bases and J by 0 bases, with 17 bases between the two germline ends. In DNA form, the CDR3 reads TGTGCCAGCTCACCCGGAGTAAGGCAGGGTAACCAAGAGACCCAGTACTTC. Translation gives CASSPGVRQGNQETQYF.

The rearrangement joins TRBV19 to TRBJ2-5; 16 nucleotides agree with TRBD2. Germline-derived CDR1 and CDR2 are LNHDA and SQIVND (reference sequence). The CDR3 runs to 16 residues. V trimming: 6 bases; J trimming: 5 bases; junction bases outside the gene matches: 6. The CDR3 loop is CASSRGLAGGDETQYF. The CDR3 DNA sequence: TGTGCCAGTAGCCGGGGACTAGCGGGAGGGGATGAGACCCAGTACTTC.

This clone was seen a few times. Other DNA sequences in this specimen translate into the identical CDR3. The genes are TRBV19 and TRBJ2-7; no firm D call. Germline assignment: CDR1 LNHDA and CDR2 SQIVND (reference sequence). The V gene lost 3 bases and the J gene lost 2 bases, with 8 bases spanning the gap. The CDR3 runs 13 residues. The CDR3 sequence: CASSIGRAYEQYF. In DNA form, the CDR3 reads TGTGCCAGTAGTATTGGCCGGGCCTACGAGCAGTACTTC.